Following are 17 T cell receptor beta chains from one sample sequenced in a study of cytomegalovirus exposure and HLA in healthy donors. PCR was performed using 60 Vbeta and 13 Jbeta primers. Some clones are missing from TCRdb's copy, which holds only in-frame ones; the method was immunoSEQ multiplex PCR. The repertoire includes around 65,000 clones, 65% to 80% of them detected once, and around 17% sits in the top ten. Sequencing input: PBMCs. These receptor sequences come from a man in his forties or fifties in good health and CMV-seropositive.

The rearrangement uses TRBV5-6 and TRBJ2-1, with D tentatively TRBD2 (6 bases). Germline CDR1 SGHDT, CDR2 YYEEEE. This CDR3 contains 14 residues. V lost 5 bases and J lost 7, with 16 bases in between. The CDR3 protein is CASSWGVEGNEQFF. CDR3 DNA: TGTGCCAGCAGTTGGGGGGTGGAGGGGAATGAGCAGTTCTTC.

Comment on this clone: At one of its ends the junction is not consistent with the germline gene, which may arise from a read error. The J gene is TRBJ1-2, the V gene TRBV7-9; D gene ambiguous. This CDR3 contains 12 residues. Germline V gives CDR1 SEHNR, CDR2 FQNEAQ (reference sequence). CDR3 protein: CSSSPEDRTYTF. In DNA, the CDR3 is TGTTCCAGCAGCCCCGAGGATAGAACCTACACCTTC.

The V call is TRBV19, the J call TRBJ1-4; D not certain. This CDR3 has 13 residues. Germline values: CDR1 LNHDA, CDR2 SQIVND (reference sequence). The V gene lost 7 bases and the J gene lost 0 bases, with 6 bases spanning the gap. Written as DNA, the CDR3 is TGTGCCAGTAAAACAGCAACTAATGAAAAACTGTTTTTT. It translates to CASKTATNEKLFF.

The chain has TRBV9 and TRBJ2-2; D might be TRBD2 (7 bases). The germline gives CDR1 SGDLS, CDR2 YYNGEE. The CDR3 consists of 15 residues. V was pared by 4 bases and J by 4 bases, with 14 bases between. This CDR3 is CASSPRGALTGELFF. The CDR3 DNA follows: TGTGCCAGCAGCCCCCGGGGGGCACTCACCGGGGAGCTGTTTTTT. The variable domain in full, with the rest retrieved from reference TRBV9 and TRBJ2-2, is DSGVTQTPKHLITATGQRVTLRCSPRSGDLSVYWYQQSLDQGLQFLIQYYNGEERAKGNILERFSAQQFPDLHSELNLSSLELGDSALYFCASSPRGALTGELFFGEGSRLTVL.

This clone was counted a single time. The CDR3 sequence: CASSPGTGGNQPQHF. DNA for the CDR3: TGTGCCAGCAGTCCTGGGACAGGGGGTAATCAGCCCCAGCATTTT. The chain recombines TRBV6-5 with TRBJ1-5; the match to TRBD1 covers 11 bases. There are 15 residues in the CDR3. CDR1 is MNHEY, CDR2 SVGAGI, per germline. V lost 5 bases to trimming and J lost 4 bases; unmatched junction nucleotides: 4.

The gene calls are TRBV18 and TRBJ2-7; 7 bases are a match to TRBD1. Germline V gene data show CDR1 as KGHSH and CDR2 as LQKENI. With 5 bases clipped from V and 0 bases from J, the junction kept 10 bases outside the gene matches. This CDR3 is built from 16 residues. CDR3 protein: CASSTLPGQTSYEQYF. CDR3 bases: TGTGCCAGCTCAACCCTCCCGGGACAGACCTCCTACGAGCAGTACTTC.

CDR3 nucleotide sequence: TGTGCCAGCAGCGCAACCGGGACAGGTTACAATGAGCAGTTCTTC. Translation: CASSATGTGYNEQFF. The chain employs TRBV7-2 and TRBJ2-1; TRBD1 agrees at 8 bases. J was trimmed by 4 bases and V by 5 bases; bases with no gene match: 7. CDR3 length: 15 amino acids. CDR1 is SGHTA, CDR2 FQGNSA, per germline.

V usage is TRBV6-1 and J usage is TRBJ1-5; 7 nucleotides line up with TRBD1. The CDR3 sequence is 14 residues long. The germline V gene has CDR1 MNHNS and CDR2 SASEGT. V was clipped by 4 bases and J by 6 bases; unmatched bases: 6. The CDR3 region has the DNA TGTGCCAGCAGTGGGCAGGGGGGAGGTCAGCCCCAGCATTTT. It translates to CASSGQGGGQPQHF.

V gene TRBV6-5 combines with J gene TRBJ1-2, with 12 bases lining up with TRBD1. There are 15 residues in the CDR3. Germline values: CDR1 MNHEY, CDR2 SVGAGI. V lost 4 bases to trimming and J lost 2 bases; unmatched junction nucleotides: 2. The CDR3 reads CASSWGQGANYGYTF. The CDR3 DNA reads TGTGCCAGCAGTTGGGGACAGGGGGCGAACTATGGCTACACCTTC.

On this clone itself: The junction differs from germline at one of its ends, possibly a read error. The gene calls are TRBV10-3 and TRBJ1-1, with D unclear. Germline values: CDR1 ENHRY, CDR2 SYGVKD. CDR3 length: 13 amino acids. The CDR3 here is CAIGDLGDTEAFF. The DNA of the CDR3 is TGTGCCATCGGTGACTTGGGCGACACTGAAGCTTTCTTT.

The V gene is TRBV4-1, the J gene TRBJ2-2; TRBD2 aligns across 12 bases. Germline V lookup: CDR1 MGHRA, CDR2 YSYEKL. The CDR3 is 16 amino acids. Trimming cost V 1 base and J 7 bases; bases outside gene matches: 4. The chain's CDR3 is CASSQGGLAGIGELFF. The CDR3 DNA follows: TGCGCCAGCAGCCAAGGCGGACTAGCGGGGATCGGGGAGCTGTTTTTT.

This chain connects TRBV19 to TRBJ1-2; D ambiguous. Germline CDR1 LNHDA, CDR2 SQIVND (reference sequence). Trimming cost V 5 bases and J 8 bases, with 18 bases left between them. This CDR3 contains 14 residues. Here the CDR3 reads CASSVLLASEGYTF. DNA for the CDR3: TGTGCCAGTAGTGTCCTACTCGCGTCCGAGGGCTACACCTTC.

The gene calls are TRBV4-1 and TRBJ2-7; 11 nucleotides agree with TRBD2. CDR3 size: 15 residues. Per germline, CDR1 MGHRA and CDR2 YSYEKL. The junction had 4 bases not matched to a gene; V was cut back by 3 bases and J by 3 bases. CDR3 in amino acids: CASSQPTSGDYEQYF. Here the CDR3 DNA reads TGCGCCAGCAGCCAGCCGACTAGCGGGGACTACGAGCAGTACTTC.

V usage is TRBV7-9 and J usage is TRBJ1-5; weak D call: TRBD1 (6 bases). V gave up 5 bases and J gave up 3 bases, with 11 bases separating them. The CDR3 has 14 residues. Germline CDR1 SEHNR, CDR2 FQNEAQ (reference sequence). For the CDR3, the DNA is TGTGCCAGCAGCGCAACAGGGAACAATCAGCCCCAGCATTTT. Translated, it gives CASSATGNNQPQHF.

V is TRBV5-4 and J is TRBJ2-7, with 11 nucleotides matching TRBD2. V was pared by 0 bases and J by 4 bases, with 3 bases of the junction left unmatched. The CDR3 covers 15 residues. Germline V gives CDR1 SGHNT, CDR2 YYREEE (reference sequence). The CDR3 DNA is TGTGCCAGCAGCTTGGGGCTAGCGGGGGGTTACGAGCAGTACTTC. It translates to CASSLGLAGGYEQYF.

This sequence joins TRBV19 and TRBJ2-5, with D tentatively TRBD1 (5 bases). V gave up 7 bases and J gave up 2 bases, with 11 bases separating them. Per the germline V gene, CDR1 is LNHDA and CDR2 is SQIVND (reference sequence). The CDR3 runs to 13 residues. Written as DNA, the CDR3 is TGTGCCAGTACATCGGACAAACAAGAGACCCAGTACTTC. Residues: CASTSDKQETQYF.

This chain joins TRBV14 and TRBJ2-2, with 12 bases fitting TRBD2. With V trimmed by 1 base and J by 2 bases, 17 bases remained unmatched. Per the germline V gene, CDR1 is SGHDN and CDR2 is FVKESK. This CDR3 comprises 22 residues. CDR3 residues: CASSQVVYTSGTSGYNTGELFF. In nucleotides, the CDR3 is TGTGCCAGCAGCCAAGTAGTGTATACTTCCGGGACTAGCGGGTATAACACCGGGGAGCTGTTTTTT. Complete variable domain (other parts from reference TRBV14 and TRBJ2-2): EAGVTQFPSHSVIEKGQTVTLRCDPISGHDNLYWYRRVMGKEIKFLLHFVKESKQDESGMPNNRFLAERTGGTYSTLKVQPAELEDSGVYFCASSQVVYTSGTSGYNTGELFFGEGSRLTVL.